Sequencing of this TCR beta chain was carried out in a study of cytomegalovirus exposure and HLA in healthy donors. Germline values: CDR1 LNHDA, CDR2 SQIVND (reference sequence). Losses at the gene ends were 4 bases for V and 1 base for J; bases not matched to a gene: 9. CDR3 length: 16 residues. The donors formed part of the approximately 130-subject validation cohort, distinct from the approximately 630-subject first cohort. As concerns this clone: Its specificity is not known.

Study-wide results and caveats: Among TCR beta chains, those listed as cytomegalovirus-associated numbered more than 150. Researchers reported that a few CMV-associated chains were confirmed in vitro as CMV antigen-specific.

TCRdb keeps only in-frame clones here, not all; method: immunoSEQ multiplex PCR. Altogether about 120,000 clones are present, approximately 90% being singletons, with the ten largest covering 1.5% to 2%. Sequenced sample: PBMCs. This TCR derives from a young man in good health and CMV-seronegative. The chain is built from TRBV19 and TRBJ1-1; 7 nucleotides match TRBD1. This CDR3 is CASSRTNRGRNTEAFF. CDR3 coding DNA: TGTGCCAGTAGTAGGACCAACAGGGGAAGGAACACTGAAGCTTTCTTT.